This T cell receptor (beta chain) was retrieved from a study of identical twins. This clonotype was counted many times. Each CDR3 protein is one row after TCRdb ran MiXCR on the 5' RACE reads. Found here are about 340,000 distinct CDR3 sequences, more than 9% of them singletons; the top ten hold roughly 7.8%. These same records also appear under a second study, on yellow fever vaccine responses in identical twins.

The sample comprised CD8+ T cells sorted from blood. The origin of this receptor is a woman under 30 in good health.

This chain's CDR3 is CASSLDRGQSLSDTGELFF. The CDR3 DNA reads as TGTGCCAGCAGCTTAGATCGGGGACAGTCATTGTCGGACACCGGGGAGCTGTTTTTT. The rearrangement joins TRBV11-2 to TRBJ2-2, with TRBD1 matching over 7 bases. The CDR3 totals 19 residues. Germline CDR1 and CDR2: SGHAT and FQNNGV. The V gene end was trimmed by 0 bases and the J gene end by 3 bases; junction bases not matched to a gene: 13.